The 29 T cell receptor beta chains presented below share a single source sample, sequenced in a study of shared clonotypes between healthy human individuals. Sequencing was performed with immunoSEQ multiplex PCR; in TCRdb, only in-frame clones are kept and a portion is missing. The top ten hold roughly 1.8% of the sample, which has about 2,200,000 clones, about 93% seen once. Positive CCR7 selection of CD45RO-negative cells yielded the naive CD8 cells, and terminally differentiated effector memory CD45RA+ cells were excluded. Sequencing was performed on naive CD8+ T cells from PBMCs. These TCRs come from a man aged 18 to 30 in good health. Some clones in this sample may be carry-over from other donors' samples.

This sequence joins TRBV27 and TRBJ2-7, with D possibly being TRBD1 (5 bases). Per germline, CDR1 MNHEY and CDR2 SMNVEV (reference sequence). This CDR3 region has 15 residues. Trimming left V 6 bases short and J 2 bases short, with 17 bases between. Written as DNA, the CDR3 is TGTGCCAGCAGAAAACCTGGGGCAGGACCCTACGAGCAGTACTTC. It encodes CASRKPGAGPYEQYF.

The chain joins TRBV11-2 to TRBJ2-1; D may match TRBD1 or TRBD2 (6 bases each). Germline CDR1 reads SGHAT; CDR2 reads FQNNGV. The V and J ends lost 2 bases and 16 bases respectively, with 15 bases between them. This CDR3 is built from 12 residues. The CDR3 region is CASSLWTGATFF. Here the CDR3 DNA reads TGTGCCAGCAGCTTATGGACGGGGGCGACTTTCTTC.

This sequence joins TRBV14 and TRBJ2-2; TRBD2 matches 10 bases. The CDR3 contains 17 residues. Germline V gene lookup returns CDR1 SGHDN and CDR2 FVKESK. After removal of 4 bases from V and 6 bases from J, the junction contained 11 bases not matched to a gene. CDR3 in amino acids: CASSPRASGRASGELFF. In nucleotides, the CDR3 is TGTGCCAGCAGCCCCAGGGCCAGCGGGAGGGCCTCCGGGGAGCTGTTTTTT.

In this sample, this clone turned up once. The chain is built from TRBV6-6 and TRBJ2-7; 15 nucleotides align to TRBD2. V lost 7 bases, J lost 11 bases, and 9 bases stayed unmatched. The CDR3 sequence is 14 residues long. Germline V gene lookup returns CDR1 MNHNY and CDR2 SVGAGI (reference sequence). Here the CDR3 DNA reads TGTGCCAGCATCCCGGGACTAGCGGGAGGAAAGGAGTACTTC. Protein: CASIPGLAGGKEYF.

Note on this clone: The same CDR3 is also encoded by other DNA sequences in this sample. This chain links TRBV27 with TRBJ2-7, with 11 bases lining up with TRBD2. The V gene end was trimmed by 2 bases and the J gene end by 7 bases; junction bases not matched to a gene: 1. The CDR3 is made up of 13 amino acids. The germline CDR1 and CDR2 sequences are MNHEY and SMNVEV (reference sequence). CDR3 in DNA: TGTGCCAGCAGTTTAACTAGCGGGAGTGAGCAGTACTTC. Its translation: CASSLTSGSEQYF.

A remark on this clone: Different DNA sequences within this sample yield the same CDR3. The chain couples TRBV27 to TRBJ2-7; D is uncertain. The CDR3 is 13 residues long. Germline CDR1 reads MNHEY; CDR2 reads SMNVEV (reference sequence). Trimming stripped 3 bases from V and 0 bases from J, with 6 bases between. This chain's CDR3 is CASSFSTSYEQYF. CDR3 DNA: TGTGCCAGCAGTTTTTCCACCTCCTACGAGCAGTACTTC.

V is TRBV28 and J is TRBJ1-4; 8 bases match TRBD1. V shed 6 bases and J 5 bases; nucleotides not matched to a gene: 14. The CDR3 length is 17 residues. Germline V gene sequence: CDR1 MDHEN, CDR2 SYDVKM. The CDR3 nucleotides are TGTGCCAGCAGGATGGGGCAGGGGGCTTTCCCAAATGAAAAACTGTTTTTT. Its protein is CASRMGQGAFPNEKLFF.

V is TRBV4-3 and J is TRBJ2-3; TRBD2 aligns across 8 bases. J was trimmed by 3 bases and V by 1 base; bases with no gene match: 6. The CDR3 covers 16 residues. Germline V gene data show CDR1 as LGHNA and CDR2 as YSLEER. Here the CDR3 reads CASSQVLTSETDTQYF. The CDR3 DNA is TGCGCCAGCAGCCAAGTTTTGACTAGCGAAACAGATACGCAGTATTTT.

The chain has TRBV9 and TRBJ1-5, with D maybe TRBD1 (6 bases). V was pared by 4 bases and J by 2 bases, with 13 bases between. Germline V gene data show CDR1 as SGDLS and CDR2 as YYNGEE. There are 15 residues in the CDR3. CDR3 region: CASSPGARGNQPQHF. CDR3 sequence (DNA): TGTGCCAGCAGCCCGGGGGCGCGGGGCAATCAGCCCCAGCATTTT. Variable domain in full (rest from reference TRBV9 and TRBJ1-5): DSGVTQTPKHLITATGQRVTLRCSPRSGDLSVYWYQQSLDQGLQFLIQYYNGEERAKGNILERFSAQQFPDLHSELNLSSLELGDSALYFCASSPGARGNQPQHFGDGTRLSIL.

The chain links TRBV6-5 to TRBJ1-1, with D possibly TRBD1 on 5 matching bases. V was pared by 5 bases and J by 2 bases, with 9 bases between. This CDR3 is 13 amino acids long. CDR1 is MNHEY, CDR2 SVGAGI, per germline. CDR3 amino acids: CASSGTENTEAFF. The CDR3 region has the DNA TGTGCCAGCAGTGGGACGGAAAACACTGAAGCTTTCTTT.

This clone was picked up one time. The chain employs TRBV27 and TRBJ2-2; TRBD2 aligns across 9 bases. CDR3 size: 17 residues. Germline CDR1 and CDR2: MNHEY and SMNVEV (reference sequence). V trimming: 0 bases; J trimming: 0 bases; junction bases outside the gene matches: 2. The CDR3 sequence is CASSLSRLAANTGELFF. The CDR3 DNA is TGTGCCAGCAGTTTATCAAGACTAGCGGCGAACACCGGGGAGCTGTTTTTT.

The CDR3 loop reads CATGWWDTSNYGYTF. CDR3 bases: TGTGCCACCGGGTGGTGGGACACCTCTAACTATGGCTACACCTTC. V gene TRBV28 combines with J gene TRBJ1-2; TRBD1 is a possible D gene (6 bases). Germline CDR1 reads MDHEN; CDR2 reads SYDVKM. This CDR3 is built from 15 residues. Between the trimmed V and J ends, which lost 10 bases and 0 bases, there was a span of 18 bases.

This chain links TRBV11-2 with TRBJ2-3, with TRBD2 identical over 11 bases. Germline V gene lookup returns CDR1 SGHAT and CDR2 FQNNGV. The ends lost 2 bases at V and 2 bases at J; junction bases unmatched: 3. This CDR3 comprises 16 residues. CDR3 protein: CASSLRLAGYTDTQYF. For the CDR3, the DNA is TGTGCCAGCAGCTTACGACTAGCGGGATACACAGATACGCAGTATTTT.

Turning to this clone: The same CDR3 arises from other DNA sequences in this sample as well. The chain links TRBV27 to TRBJ1-3, with a weak D call TRBD1 (6 bases). Trimming took 2 bases from V and 2 from J, leaving 10 bases between them. The CDR3 length is 15 residues. Germline V gives CDR1 MNHEY, CDR2 SMNVEV (reference sequence). CDR3: CASSLRGGPGNTIYF. DNA of the CDR3: TGTGCCAGCAGTTTAAGGGGGGGACCTGGAAACACCATATATTTT.

J is TRBJ1-1 and V is TRBV6-5; maybe TRBD1 (5 bases). Germline CDR1 MNHEY, CDR2 SVGAGI. The CDR3 consists of 14 residues. V was shortened by 0 bases and J by 5 bases, with 10 bases between the two germline ends. This CDR3 is CASSYSRQFTEAFF. The CDR3 DNA follows: TGTGCCAGCAGTTACTCGAGACAGTTTACTGAAGCTTTCTTT.

The rearrangement uses TRBV7-3 and TRBJ2-1, with 7 bases identical to TRBD2. The germline CDR1 and CDR2 sequences are SGHTA and FQGTGA. V shed 3 bases and J 3 bases; nucleotides not matched to a gene: 11. There are 17 residues in the CDR3. As DNA, the CDR3 is TGTGCCAGCAGCTTTTCCTTCGGGGAGGGTGACTACAATGAGCAGTTCTTC. The encoded protein is CASSFSFGEGDYNEQFF.

The rearrangement uses TRBV28 and TRBJ1-1; D is uncertain. CDR3 length: 14 residues. In germline, CDR1 is MDHEN, CDR2 SYDVKM. The ends were cut back, 2 bases at V and 6 bases at J, with 13 bases in the middle. This CDR3 is CASSLEARVPEAFF. The CDR3 region has the DNA TGTGCCAGCAGTTTAGAGGCGAGGGTCCCTGAAGCTTTCTTT.

V gene TRBV28 combines with J gene TRBJ2-7; TRBD2 is a possible D gene (6 bases). With 3 bases removed from V and 3 bases from J, the gap between germline ends came to 12 bases. Looked up from germline, CDR1 is MDHEN and CDR2 is SYDVKM. This CDR3 has 14 residues. The CDR3 is CASSLVGTDYEQYF. In DNA, the CDR3 is TGTGCCAGCAGTTTGGTTGGGACTGACTACGAGCAGTACTTC. The full variable domain, its missing parts supplied by reference TRBV28 and TRBJ2-7, is DVKVTQSSRYLVKRTGEKVFLECVQDMDHENMFWYRQDPGLGLRLIYFSYDVKMKEKGDIPEGYSVSREKKERFSLILESASTNQTSMYLCASSLVGTDYEQYFGPGTRLTVT.

Here the CDR3 reads CASSSGTGFSEAFF. The DNA for the CDR3 is TGCGCCAGCAGCTCTGGGACAGGGTTCTCTGAAGCTTTCTTT. This chain connects TRBV5-1 to TRBJ1-1, with TRBD1 matching over 9 bases. Per the germline V gene, CDR1 is SGHRS and CDR2 is YFSETQ. The CDR3 is 14 amino acids. V shed 3 bases and J 6 bases; nucleotides not matched to a gene: 6.

The V gene is TRBV7-8, the J gene TRBJ2-1, with D possibly being TRBD2 (6 bases). This CDR3 is 16 amino acids long. Trimming left V 7 bases short and J 0 bases short, with 16 bases between. CDR1 is SGHVS and CDR2 is FQNEAQ in the germline V gene. CDR3 nucleotide sequence: TGTGCCAGCAAAACCGGGGGACCGGGCTCCTACAATGAGCAGTTCTTC. It codes for CASKTGGPGSYNEQFF.

With respect to this clone: Within the sample, other DNA sequences also encode this same CDR3. The rearrangement uses TRBV6-5 and TRBJ1-1; D gene uncertain. The germline V gene has CDR1 MNHEY and CDR2 SVGAGI. The V gene lost 5 bases and the J gene lost 1 base, with 14 bases spanning the gap. The CDR3 consists of 15 residues. CDR3 sequence: CASSPYRGGNTEAFF. Written as DNA, the CDR3 is TGTGCCAGCAGTCCCTACCGGGGAGGGAACACTGAAGCTTTCTTT.

This rearrangement joins TRBV7-8 to TRBJ1-1; D is perhaps TRBD1 (5 bases). The V and J ends lost 0 bases and 4 bases respectively, with 18 bases between them. The CDR3 sequence is 17 residues long. Germline V gene lookup returns CDR1 SGHVS and CDR2 FQNEAQ. This CDR3 is CASSLAAEGSVGTEAFF. The CDR3 nucleotides read TGTGCCAGCAGCTTAGCGGCGGAGGGGTCGGTGGGCACTGAAGCTTTCTTT.

This chain links TRBV7-3 with TRBJ2-3, with 7 bases lining up with TRBD2. CDR3 length equals 16 residues. From germline, CDR1 is SGHTA and CDR2 FQGTGA. V shed 1 base, J shed 5 bases, and the junction held 9 bases outside the gene matches. CDR3 bases: TGTGCCAGCAGCTTAAACGGCGGGAGAGGCATAGATACGCAGTATTTT. Translating gives CASSLNGGRGIDTQYF.

This sequence joins TRBV27 and TRBJ2-5; D is undetermined. The germline gives CDR1 MNHEY, CDR2 SMNVEV (reference sequence). This CDR3 has 14 amino acids. V lost 4 bases and J 5 bases, leaving 14 bases between the germline ends. In DNA, the CDR3 is TGTGCCAGCAGTTATATCGGCAGGTCGGAGACCCAGTACTTC. This codes for CASSYIGRSETQYF.

The gene calls are TRBV18 and TRBJ1-5, with D unclear. The V gene's germline CDR1 is KGHSH and CDR2 LQKENI. The CDR3 contains 17 residues. The V and J ends lost 3 bases and 9 bases respectively, with 24 bases between them. The CDR3 DNA reads TGTGCCAGCTCACCCCCCGCTCTAGCGGAGGGATCGCGGCCCCAGCATTTT. Translating gives CASSPPALAEGSRPQHF.

CDR3 in DNA: TGTGCCAGCAGCCCGATCAGGGTGGTGGGCTCCGGGGAGCTGTTTTTT. It specifies CASSPIRVVGSGELFF. The J gene is TRBJ2-2, the V gene TRBV14, with D possibly matching TRBD1 (5 bases). Trimming took 4 bases from V and 6 from J, leaving 18 bases between them. This CDR3 region has 16 residues. Germline values: CDR1 SGHDN, CDR2 FVKESK.

The rearrangement joins TRBV7-9 to TRBJ1-1; 9 nucleotides match TRBD1. The germline V gene has CDR1 SEHNR and CDR2 FQNEAQ (reference sequence). The CDR3 contains 16 residues. V shed 5 bases, J shed 5 bases, and the junction held 12 bases outside the gene matches. DNA of the CDR3: TGTGCCAGCAGCCAAACCCCACAGGGGGCGAAAACTGAAGCTTTCTTT. This sequence encodes CASSQTPQGAKTEAFF.

This clone showed up just a few times. The chain carries TRBV19 and TRBJ1-4; D perhaps matches TRBD1 (5 bases). This CDR3 spans 15 amino acids. CDR1 and CDR2 from the germline V gene are LNHDA and SQIVND (reference sequence). Trimming removed 2 bases at V and 5 bases at J, with 12 bases between. The DNA of the CDR3 is TGTGCCAGTAGTATAATCGGGACGGAAAATGAAAAACTGTTTTTT. This sequence encodes CASSIIGTENEKLFF.

This clone has a single count. The chain combines TRBV10-1 with TRBJ2-5; 8 bases line up with TRBD2. The trim removed 2 bases at V and 5 bases at J, leaving 7 bases unmatched. Germline loops: CDR1 WNHNN, CDR2 SYGVQD (reference sequence). This CDR3 comprises 15 residues. The CDR3 sequence: CASSEGPREGETQYF. For the CDR3, the DNA is TGCGCCAGCAGTGAGGGGCCCCGGGAGGGGGAGACCCAGTACTTC.